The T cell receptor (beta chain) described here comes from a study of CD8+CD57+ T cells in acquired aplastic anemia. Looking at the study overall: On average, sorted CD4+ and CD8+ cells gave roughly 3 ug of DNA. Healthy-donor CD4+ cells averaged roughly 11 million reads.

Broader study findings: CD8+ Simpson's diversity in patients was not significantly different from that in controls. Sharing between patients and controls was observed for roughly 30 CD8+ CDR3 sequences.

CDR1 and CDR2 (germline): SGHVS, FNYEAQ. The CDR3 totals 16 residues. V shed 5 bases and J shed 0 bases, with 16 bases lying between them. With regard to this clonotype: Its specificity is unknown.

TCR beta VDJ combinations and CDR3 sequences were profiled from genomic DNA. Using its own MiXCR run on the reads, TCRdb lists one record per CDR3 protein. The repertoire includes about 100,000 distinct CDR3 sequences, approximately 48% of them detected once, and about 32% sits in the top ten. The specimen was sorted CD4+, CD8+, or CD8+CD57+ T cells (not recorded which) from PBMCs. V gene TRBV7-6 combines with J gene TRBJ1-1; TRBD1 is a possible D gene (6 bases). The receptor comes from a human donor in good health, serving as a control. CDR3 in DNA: TGTGCCAGCAGCCCAAATAGGGGACACATGAACACTGAAGCTTTCTTT. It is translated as CASSPNRGHMNTEAFF.